The 26 T cell receptor beta chains below all came from one sample that was sequenced in a study of identical twins (dated by TCRdb to 2016 to 2018). Libraries were made using 5' RACE. TCRdb records Illumina HiSeq 2000 as the sequencer. TCRdb passed the public sequencing reads through fastp at Q25 and MiXCR, retaining productive beta sequences. Identical CDR3 protein sequences are pooled into one entry, listed with their most common genes and DNA. This sample gives 550,000 to 700,000 distinct CDR3 sequences in total; about 20% of them show up just once. The top ten constitute approximately 4.3% of the sample. The same data also contributed to another study, on T cells expressing NK-cell markers.

Sample: PBMCs. All receptors come from a woman between 18 and 30 years old in good health.

This clonotype was detected a few times. This chain uses TRBV12-3 or TRBV12-4 with TRBJ1-1; D possibly corresponds to TRBD1 (5 bases). With 4 bases removed from V and 2 bases from J, the gap between germline ends came to 11 bases. CDR3 length: 14 residues. The CDR3 coding sequence is TGTGCCAGCAGTTGGGGGACGGAAAACACTGAAGCTTTCTTT. Translation: CASSWGTENTEAFF.

This clonotype has just a few counts. This chain uses TRBV6-1 with TRBJ1-2, with 7 nucleotides matching TRBD1. The CDR3 contains 13 residues. Germline-derived CDR1 and CDR2 are MNHNS and SASEGT. The V gene end was trimmed by 7 bases and the J gene end by 3 bases; junction bases not matched to a gene: 5. The CDR3 nucleotides read TGTGCCAGCAAATATGGGACAGACTATGGCTACACCTTC. Amino acids: CASKYGTDYGYTF.

The chain links TRBV11-2 to TRBJ2-7; D is perhaps TRBD2 (5 bases). The CDR3 spans 16 residues. Germline V CDR1 and CDR2: SGHAT, FQNNGV. Trimming took off 5 bases at V and 2 bases at J, with 19 bases between the two ends. This CDR3 is CASSDQFGITTYEQYF. The CDR3 DNA is TGTGCCAGCAGCGACCAGTTCGGGATCACAACCTACGAGCAGTACTTC.

This clonotype came up a few times. The chain is built from TRBV29-1 and TRBJ2-1; unclear D gene. The CDR3 is 12 amino acids. From germline, CDR1 is SQVTM and CDR2 ANQGSEA. The V gene lost 3 bases and the J gene lost 0 bases, with 3 bases spanning the gap. CDR3 sequence (DNA): TGCAGCGTTGACAGCTCCTACAATGAGCAGTTCTTC. This sequence encodes CSVDSSYNEQFF.

This clonotype was seen a handful of times. The genes are TRBV5-4 and TRBJ2-3; D gene uncertain. The CDR3 covers 15 residues. Trimming removed 0 bases at V and 0 bases at J, with 8 bases between. Looked up from germline, CDR1 is SGHNT and CDR2 is YYREEE (reference sequence). In nucleotides, the CDR3 is TGTGCCAGCAGCTTGGTGGTCGGCAGCACAGATACGCAGTATTTT. Translated, it gives CASSLVVGSTDTQYF.

The chain employs TRBV2 and TRBJ2-7; D gene unclear. Deletions cut 8 bases from V and 1 base from J, with 15 bases between. Germline V gene lookup returns CDR1 SNHLY and CDR2 FYNNEI. The CDR3 sequence is 14 residues long. As DNA, the CDR3 is TGTGCCAGCTTTCCCCGCCCCTCATCCTACGAGCAGTACTTC. Residues: CASFPRPSSYEQYF.

This clonotype was recorded a few times. CDR3 DNA: TGCAGTGCTAGCGTAATAGCCAAAAACATTCAGTACTTC. Its protein is CSASVIAKNIQYF. The chain joins TRBV20-1 to TRBJ2-4; the D is unclear. This CDR3 is built from 13 residues. Trimming stripped 3 bases from V and 0 bases from J, with 6 bases between. From germline, CDR1 is DFQATT and CDR2 SNEGSKA (reference sequence).

On this clonotype: A read error is possible here, since a much larger clone lies one base away. This chain links TRBV20-1 with TRBJ2-6; D is undetermined. The CDR3 runs to 15 residues. The germline gives CDR1 DFQATT, CDR2 SNEGSKA (reference sequence). V dropped 0 bases and J dropped 1 base, with 7 bases sitting between them. This chain's CDR3 is CSARDSLSGANVLTF. The DNA of the CDR3 is TGCAGTGCTAGAGATTCATTATCTGGGGCCAACGTCCTGACTTTC.

This clonotype has more than one count but fewer than ten. This chain joins TRBV6-6 and TRBJ2-7; D remains unclear. The CDR3 loop spans 13 amino acids. From germline, CDR1 is MNHNY and CDR2 SVGAGI (reference sequence). Trimming removed 7 bases from V and 0 bases from J, with 10 bases in between. The CDR3 protein is CASTNPSSYEQYF. The CDR3 region has the DNA TGTGCCAGCACCAACCCTAGCTCCTACGAGCAGTACTTC.

This clonotype has only a few counts. The chain uses TRBV7-9 and TRBJ2-7; perhaps D is TRBD1 or TRBD2 (5 bases each). Per germline, CDR1 SEHNR and CDR2 FQNEAQ (reference sequence). The CDR3 runs 15 residues. Trimming left V 5 bases short and J 3 bases short, with 17 bases between. CDR3 bases: TGTGCCAGCAGCCTCCGGGACGCTGTATTCTACGAGCAGTACTTC. Encoded protein: CASSLRDAVFYEQYF.

In this sample, this clonotype turned up a few times. V is TRBV10-3 and J is TRBJ2-5; tentative D call: TRBD2 (7 bases). V was pared by 4 bases and J by 5 bases, with 14 bases between. Looked up from germline, CDR1 is ENHRY and CDR2 is SYGVKD. The CDR3 contains 14 residues. The CDR3: CAISAGGSVETQYF. The CDR3 bases are TGTGCCATCAGTGCGGGGGGCTCCGTGGAGACCCAGTACTTC.

This clonotype was recorded at least ten times. The chain carries TRBV27 and TRBJ2-1; 8 nucleotides match TRBD2. Germline CDR1 reads MNHEY; CDR2 reads SMNVEV (reference sequence). Losses at the gene ends were 1 base for V and 6 bases for J; bases not matched to a gene: 8. This CDR3 contains 16 residues. The CDR3 DNA follows: TGTGCCAGCAGTTTATATGGACTAGCTGACGCCAATGAGCAGTTCTTC. This gives the protein CASSLYGLADANEQFF.

This chain connects TRBV11-2 to TRBJ2-5; tentatively, D is TRBD2 (6 bases). There are 14 residues in the CDR3. The germline V and J ends were trimmed by 7 bases and 5 bases, with 17 bases remaining between them. Germline V lookup: CDR1 SGHAT, CDR2 FQNNGV. The CDR3, as DNA: TGTGCCAGCACCCTAGGGCTAGCGAGCGAGACCCAGTACTTC. Translated, it gives CASTLGLASETQYF.

This clonotype was counted at least ten times. The CDR3 reads CASTSRVHTGELFF. DNA for the CDR3: TGTGCCAGCACTTCCCGGGTTCACACCGGGGAGCTGTTTTTT. The chain recombines TRBV12-3 or TRBV12-4 with TRBJ2-2; no clear D. The CDR3 consists of 14 residues. V gave up 7 bases and J gave up 3 bases, with 12 bases separating them.

The V gene is TRBV27, the J gene TRBJ1-6, with a possible D match to TRBD1 (6 bases). V was shortened by 6 bases and J by 8 bases, with 17 bases between the two germline ends. Germline V gives CDR1 MNHEY, CDR2 SMNVEV (reference sequence). The CDR3 is 15 amino acids. In DNA, the CDR3 is TGTGCCAGCAGATGGTCCTGGGGGCTAGATTCACCCCTCCACTTT. Encoded protein: CASRWSWGLDSPLHF.

A few counts support this clonotype. This rearrangement joins TRBV29-1 to TRBJ2-5; the D call may be TRBD1 or TRBD2 (5 bases each). Germline CDR1 is SQVTM and CDR2 is ANQGSEA. Deletions cut 6 bases from V and 5 bases from J, with 22 bases between. This CDR3 is 15 amino acids long. Here the CDR3 reads CSVPPEGGGRETQYF. In DNA, the CDR3 is TGCAGCGTCCCACCTGAGGGTGGGGGTCGGGAGACCCAGTACTTC.

This clonotype was seen only a few times. The rearrangement links TRBV27 to TRBJ1-4; D call uncertain. The V gene's germline CDR1 is MNHEY and CDR2 SMNVEV (reference sequence). The CDR3 has 16 amino acids. V lost 3 bases and J lost 4, with 15 bases in between. The CDR3 loop reads CASSFRSGRFNEKLFF. Here the CDR3 DNA reads TGTGCCAGCAGTTTTCGTTCTGGCAGATTTAATGAAAAACTGTTTTTT.

This clonotype has ten or more counts. This rearrangement joins TRBV7-9 to TRBJ2-1; D call uncertain. Deletions cut 1 base from V and 7 bases from J, with 8 bases between. There are 13 residues in the CDR3. Germline CDR1 reads SEHNR; CDR2 reads FQNEAQ (reference sequence). This CDR3 is CASSLESANEQFF. CDR3 nucleotides: TGTGCCAGCAGCTTAGAGAGTGCGAATGAGCAGTTCTTC.

J is TRBJ2-7 and V is TRBV4-3, with D possibly matching TRBD2 (5 bases). The germline V and J ends were trimmed by 0 bases and 6 bases, with 12 bases remaining between them. Germline-derived CDR1 and CDR2 are LGHNA and YSLEER. This CDR3 is built from 14 residues. The DNA of the CDR3 is TGCGCCAGCAGCCAAGATAGGAGGAGCGGCGAGCAGTACTTC. It encodes CASSQDRRSGEQYF.

The genes are TRBV3-1 and TRBJ2-7; 8 nucleotides align to TRBD2. V lost 2 bases and J lost 6; bases outside the gene matches: 6. Germline CDR1 LGHDT, CDR2 YNNKEL (reference sequence). This CDR3 region has 14 residues. In nucleotides, the CDR3 is TGTGCCAGCAGCCAACCAGCCAGCGGGGGCGAGCAGTACTTC. This translates into CASSQPASGGEQYF.

This sequence joins TRBV7-9 and TRBJ1-5; D ambiguous. The V gene lost 4 bases and the J gene lost 6 bases, with 13 bases spanning the gap. The CDR3 contains 14 residues. Germline CDR1 SEHNR, CDR2 FQNEAQ (reference sequence). CDR3 in amino acids: CASSSRWIGQPQHF. In DNA, the CDR3 is TGTGCCAGCAGCTCCAGGTGGATCGGTCAGCCCCAGCATTTT.

This clonotype was picked up a small number of times. The chain recombines TRBV6-5 with TRBJ2-7; 10 bases fit TRBD1. The CDR3 is made up of 14 amino acids. CDR1 and CDR2 (germline): MNHEY, SVGAGI. V was pared by 4 bases and J by 6 bases, with 6 bases of the junction left unmatched. The CDR3 coding sequence is TGTGCCAGCAGTTTGTTGACAGGGGGCCCCGAGCAGTACTTC. Translated, it gives CASSLLTGGPEQYF.

The chain carries TRBV27 and TRBJ2-3, with D possibly being TRBD1 (5 bases). V was cut by 3 bases and J by 4 bases, with 14 bases left in between. This CDR3 comprises 15 residues. The germline CDR1 and CDR2 sequences are MNHEY and SMNVEV (reference sequence). The CDR3 sequence is CASSLTYRSADTQYF. CDR3 sequence (DNA): TGTGCCAGCAGTTTGACATACAGGTCTGCAGATACGCAGTATTTT.

The chain is built from TRBV12-3 or TRBV12-4 and TRBJ1-2; D remains ambiguous. The CDR3 runs 14 residues. With 1 base removed from V and 9 bases from J, the gap between germline ends came to 15 bases. Here the CDR3 DNA reads TGTGCCAGCAGTTTAGGCGGGGTGAGCCCCAGCTACACCTTC. This encodes CASSLGGVSPSYTF.

The chain joins TRBV29-1 to TRBJ2-3; the D call may be TRBD1 or TRBD2 (5 bases each). The V gene's germline CDR1 is SQVTM and CDR2 ANQGSEA. This CDR3 is 13 amino acids long. The V end was cut by 3 bases, the J end by 5 bases, with 12 bases between. The CDR3 region is CSVEAGSGDTQYF. The CDR3 coding sequence is TGCAGCGTTGAGGCAGGGAGTGGAGATACGCAGTATTTT.

J is TRBJ2-3 and V is TRBV5-1; no clear D. Per germline, CDR1 SGHRS and CDR2 YFSETQ. CDR3 length: 13 residues. V was trimmed by 5 bases and J by 2 bases, leaving 9 bases between them. CDR3 DNA: TGCGCCAGCAGGGTCTCAGACACAGATACGCAGTATTTT. Protein sequence: CASRVSDTDTQYF.